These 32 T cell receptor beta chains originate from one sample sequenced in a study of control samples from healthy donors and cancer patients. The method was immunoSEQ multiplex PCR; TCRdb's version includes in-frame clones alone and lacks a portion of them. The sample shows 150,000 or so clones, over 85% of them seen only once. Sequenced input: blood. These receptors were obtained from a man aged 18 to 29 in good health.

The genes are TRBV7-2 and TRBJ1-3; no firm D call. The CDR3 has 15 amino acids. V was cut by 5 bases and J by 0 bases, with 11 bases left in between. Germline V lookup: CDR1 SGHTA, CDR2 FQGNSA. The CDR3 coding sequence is TGTGCCAGCAGCCCTAGGGCCAACTCTGGAAACACCATATATTTT. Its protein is CASSPRANSGNTIYF.

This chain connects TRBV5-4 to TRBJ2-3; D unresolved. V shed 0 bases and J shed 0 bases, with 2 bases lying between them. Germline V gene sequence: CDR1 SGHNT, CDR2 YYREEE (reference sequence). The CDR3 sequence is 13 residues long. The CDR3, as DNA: TGTGCCAGCAGCTTGGACAGCACAGATACGCAGTATTTT. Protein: CASSLDSTDTQYF. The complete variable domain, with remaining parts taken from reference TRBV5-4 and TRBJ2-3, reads ETGVTQSPTHLIKTRGQQVTLRCSSQSGHNTVSWYQQALGQGPQFIFQYYREEENGRGNFPPRFSGLQFPNYSSELNVNALELDDSALYLCASSLDSTDTQYFGPGTRLTVL.

As DNA, the CDR3 is TGTGCCAGCAGTTATACAGGGGACCCAGAAGCTTTCTTT. As protein: CASSYTGDPEAFF. The rearrangement joins TRBV28 to TRBJ1-1; 7 positions agree with TRBD1. Germline V gives CDR1 MDHEN, CDR2 SYDVKM. J lost 8 bases, V lost 4 bases, and 7 bases had no gene match. This CDR3 is built from 13 residues.

The CDR3, as DNA: TGTGCCAGCAGTTTTACCGGGACAGGGCCTGAAGCTTTCTTT. It yields the protein CASSFTGTGPEAFF. The J gene is TRBJ1-1, the V gene TRBV27; 9 nucleotides agree with TRBD1. V shed 3 bases, J shed 6 bases, and the junction held 5 bases outside the gene matches. The germline CDR1 and CDR2 sequences are MNHEY and SMNVEV (reference sequence). There are 14 residues in the CDR3.

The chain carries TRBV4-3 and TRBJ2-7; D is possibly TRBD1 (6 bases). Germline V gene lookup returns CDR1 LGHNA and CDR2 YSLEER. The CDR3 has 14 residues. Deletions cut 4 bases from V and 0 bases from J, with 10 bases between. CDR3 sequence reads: CASSRDRSSYEQYF. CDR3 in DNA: TGCGCCAGCAGCCGAGACAGGTCCTCCTACGAGCAGTACTTC.

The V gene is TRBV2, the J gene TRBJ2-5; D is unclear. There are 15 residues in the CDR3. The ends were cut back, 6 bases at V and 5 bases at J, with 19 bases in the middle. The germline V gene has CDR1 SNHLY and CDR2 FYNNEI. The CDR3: CASRGFRVDSETQYF. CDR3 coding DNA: TGTGCCAGCAGGGGTTTCCGGGTGGATTCGGAGACCCAGTACTTC.

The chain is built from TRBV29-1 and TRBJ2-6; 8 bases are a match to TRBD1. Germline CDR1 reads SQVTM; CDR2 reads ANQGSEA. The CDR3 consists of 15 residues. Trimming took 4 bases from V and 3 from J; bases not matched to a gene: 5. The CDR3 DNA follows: TGCAGCGTTGCGGACAGGGCAGGTGGGGCCAACGTCCTGACTTTC. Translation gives CSVADRAGGANVLTF. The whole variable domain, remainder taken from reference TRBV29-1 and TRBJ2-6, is SAVISQKPSRDICQRGTSLTIQCQVDSQVTMMFWYRQQPGQSLTLIATANQGSEATYESGFVIDKFPISRPNLTFSTLTVSNMSPEDSSIYLCSVADRAGGANVLTFGAGSRLTVL.

The CDR3 DNA sequence: TGTGCCAGTAGTATTTTGCTAGCGGGAGTCGGTACCCACGAGCAGTACTTC. It is translated as CASSILLAGVGTHEQYF. The chain uses TRBV19 and TRBJ2-7; TRBD2 agrees at 10 bases. Trimming took 3 bases from V and 5 from J; bases not matched to a gene: 13. This CDR3 is 17 amino acids long. Germline V gives CDR1 LNHDA, CDR2 SQIVND (reference sequence).

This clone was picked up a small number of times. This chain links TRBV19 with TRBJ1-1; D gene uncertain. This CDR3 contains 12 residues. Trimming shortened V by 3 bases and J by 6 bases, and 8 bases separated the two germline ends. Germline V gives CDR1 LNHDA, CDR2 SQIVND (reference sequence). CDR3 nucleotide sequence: TGTGCCAGTAGTATTCGGGGAGCTGAAGCTTTCTTT. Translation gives CASSIRGAEAFF.

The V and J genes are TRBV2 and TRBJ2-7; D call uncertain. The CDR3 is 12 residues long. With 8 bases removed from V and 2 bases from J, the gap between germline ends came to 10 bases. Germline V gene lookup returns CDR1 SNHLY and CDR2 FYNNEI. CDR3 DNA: TGTGCCAGCCGGGCCTTGACCTACGAGCAGTACTTC. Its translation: CASRALTYEQYF.

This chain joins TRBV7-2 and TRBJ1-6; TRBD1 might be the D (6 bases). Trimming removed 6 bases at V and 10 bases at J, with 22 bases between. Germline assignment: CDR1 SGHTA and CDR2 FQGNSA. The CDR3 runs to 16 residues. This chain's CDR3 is CASSPSPEGGRSPLHF. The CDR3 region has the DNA TGTGCCAGCAGTCCTTCGCCTGAGGGGGGAAGATCACCCCTCCACTTT.

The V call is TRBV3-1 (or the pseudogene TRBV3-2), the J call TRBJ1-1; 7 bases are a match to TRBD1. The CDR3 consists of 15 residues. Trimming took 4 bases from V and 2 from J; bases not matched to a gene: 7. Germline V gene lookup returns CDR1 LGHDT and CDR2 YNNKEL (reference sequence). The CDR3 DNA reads TGTGCCAGCAGCCCCAGACAGGGTACCAACACTGAAGCTTTCTTT. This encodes CASSPRQGTNTEAFF.

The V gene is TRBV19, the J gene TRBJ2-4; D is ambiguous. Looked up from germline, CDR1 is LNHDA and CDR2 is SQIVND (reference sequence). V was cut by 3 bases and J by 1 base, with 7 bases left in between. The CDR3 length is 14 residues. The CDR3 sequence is CASSIGWAKNIQYF. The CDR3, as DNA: TGTGCCAGTAGTATCGGGTGGGCCAAAAACATTCAGTACTTC.

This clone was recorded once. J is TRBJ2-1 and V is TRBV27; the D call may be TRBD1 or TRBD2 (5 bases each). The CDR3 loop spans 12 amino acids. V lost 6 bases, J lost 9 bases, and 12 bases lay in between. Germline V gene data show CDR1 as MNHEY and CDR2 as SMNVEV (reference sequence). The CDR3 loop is CASRGVVSEQFF. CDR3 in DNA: TGTGCCAGCAGGGGGGTGGTTTCTGAGCAGTTCTTC.

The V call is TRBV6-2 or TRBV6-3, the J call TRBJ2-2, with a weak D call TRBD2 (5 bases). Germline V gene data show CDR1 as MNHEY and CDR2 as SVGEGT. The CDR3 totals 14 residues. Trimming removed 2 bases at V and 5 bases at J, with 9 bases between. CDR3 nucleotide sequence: TGTGCCAGCAGTTACCTCCCGGGGACCGGGGAGCTGTTTTTT. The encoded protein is CASSYLPGTGELFF.

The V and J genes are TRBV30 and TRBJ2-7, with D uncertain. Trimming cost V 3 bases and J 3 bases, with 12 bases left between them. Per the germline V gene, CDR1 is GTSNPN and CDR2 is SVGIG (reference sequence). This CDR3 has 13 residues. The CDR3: CAWSAGPSYEQYF. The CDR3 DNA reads TGTGCCTGGAGCGCAGGACCTAGCTACGAGCAGTACTTC.

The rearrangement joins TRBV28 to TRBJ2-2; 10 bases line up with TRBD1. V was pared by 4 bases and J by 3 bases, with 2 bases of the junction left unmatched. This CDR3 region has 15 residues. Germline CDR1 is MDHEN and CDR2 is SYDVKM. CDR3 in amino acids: CASSSGTGDTGELFF. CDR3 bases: TGTGCCAGCAGTTCCGGGACAGGGGACACCGGGGAGCTGTTTTTT.

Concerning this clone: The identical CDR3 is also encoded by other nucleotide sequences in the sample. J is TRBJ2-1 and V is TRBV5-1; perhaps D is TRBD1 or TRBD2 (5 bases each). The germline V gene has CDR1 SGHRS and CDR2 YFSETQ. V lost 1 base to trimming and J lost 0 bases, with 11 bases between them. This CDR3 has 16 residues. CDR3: CASSLSGGSSYNEQFF. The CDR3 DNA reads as TGCGCCAGCAGCTTGAGTGGGGGTAGCTCCTACAATGAGCAGTTCTTC.

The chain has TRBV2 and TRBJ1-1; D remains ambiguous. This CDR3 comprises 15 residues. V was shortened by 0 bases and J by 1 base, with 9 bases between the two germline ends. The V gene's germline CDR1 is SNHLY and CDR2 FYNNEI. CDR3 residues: CASSEAEGGNTEAFF. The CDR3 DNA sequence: TGTGCCAGCAGTGAAGCGGAGGGAGGGAACACTGAAGCTTTCTTT. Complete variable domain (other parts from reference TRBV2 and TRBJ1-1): EPEVTQTPSHQVTQMGQEVILRCVPISNHLYFYWYRQILGQKVEFLVSFYNNEISEKSEIFDDQFSVERPDGSNFTLKIRSTKLEDSAMYFCASSEAEGGNTEAFFGQGTRLTVV.

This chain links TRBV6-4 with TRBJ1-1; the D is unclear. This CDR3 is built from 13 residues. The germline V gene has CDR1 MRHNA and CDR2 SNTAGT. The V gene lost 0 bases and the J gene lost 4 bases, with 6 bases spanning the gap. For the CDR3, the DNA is TGTGCCAGCAGTGACTCCTGGGCCACTGAAGCTTTCTTT. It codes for CASSDSWATEAFF.

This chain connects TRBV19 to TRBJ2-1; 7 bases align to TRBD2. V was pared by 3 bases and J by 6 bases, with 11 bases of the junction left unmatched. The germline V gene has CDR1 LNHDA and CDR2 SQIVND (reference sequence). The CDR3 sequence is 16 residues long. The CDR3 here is CASSMELAIDFNEQFF. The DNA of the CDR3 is TGTGCCAGTAGTATGGAACTAGCGATCGACTTCAATGAGCAGTTCTTC.

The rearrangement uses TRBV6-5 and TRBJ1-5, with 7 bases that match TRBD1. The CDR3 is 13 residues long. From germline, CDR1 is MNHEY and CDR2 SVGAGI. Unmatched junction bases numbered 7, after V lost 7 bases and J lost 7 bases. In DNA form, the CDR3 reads TGTGCCAGCAAGGAGGGGGCCCGACAGCCCCAGCATTTT. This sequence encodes CASKEGARQPQHF.

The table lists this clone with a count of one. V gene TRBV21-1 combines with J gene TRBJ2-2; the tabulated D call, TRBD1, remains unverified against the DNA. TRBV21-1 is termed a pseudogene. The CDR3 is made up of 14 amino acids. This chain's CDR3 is CASRQGARTGELFF. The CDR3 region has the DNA TGTGCCAGCAGACAGGGGGCGCGGACCGGGGAGCTGTTTTTT.

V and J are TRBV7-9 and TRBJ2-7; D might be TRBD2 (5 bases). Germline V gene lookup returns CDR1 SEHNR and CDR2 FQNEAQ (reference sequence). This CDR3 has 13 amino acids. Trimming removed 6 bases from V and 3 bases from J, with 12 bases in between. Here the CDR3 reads CASRLGVNYEQYF. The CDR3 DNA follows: TGTGCCAGCAGACTGGGAGTTAACTACGAGCAGTACTTC. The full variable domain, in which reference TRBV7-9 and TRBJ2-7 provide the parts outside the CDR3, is DTGVSQNPRHKITKRGQNVTFRCDPISEHNRLYWYRQTLGQGPEFLTYFQNEAQLEKSRLLSDRFSAERPKGSFSTLEIQRTEQGDSAMYLCASRLGVNYEQYFGPGTRLTVT.

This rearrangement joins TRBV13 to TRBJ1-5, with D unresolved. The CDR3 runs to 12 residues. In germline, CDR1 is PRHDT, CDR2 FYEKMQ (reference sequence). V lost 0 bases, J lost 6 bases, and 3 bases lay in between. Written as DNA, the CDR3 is TGTGCCAGCAGCTTAGGCGGTCAGCCCCAGCATTTT. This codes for CASSLGGQPQHF.

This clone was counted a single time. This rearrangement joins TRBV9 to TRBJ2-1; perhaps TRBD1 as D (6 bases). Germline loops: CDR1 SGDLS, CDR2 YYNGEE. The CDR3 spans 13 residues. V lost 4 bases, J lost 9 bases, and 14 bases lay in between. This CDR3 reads CASSPHREREQFF. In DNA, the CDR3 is TGTGCCAGCAGCCCCCACAGGGAACGTGAGCAGTTCTTC.

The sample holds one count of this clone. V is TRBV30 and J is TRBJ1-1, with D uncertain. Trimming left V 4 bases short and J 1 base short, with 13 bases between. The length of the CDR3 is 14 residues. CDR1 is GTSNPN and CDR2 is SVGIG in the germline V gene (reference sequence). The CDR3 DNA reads TGTGCCTGGAACCAAGGACGGGCGAACACTGAAGCTTTCTTT. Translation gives CAWNQGRANTEAFF.

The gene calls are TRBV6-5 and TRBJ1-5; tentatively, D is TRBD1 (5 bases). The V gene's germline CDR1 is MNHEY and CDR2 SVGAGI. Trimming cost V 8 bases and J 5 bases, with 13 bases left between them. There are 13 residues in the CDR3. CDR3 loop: CASVWGRDQPQHF. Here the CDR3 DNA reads TGTGCCAGCGTGTGGGGCAGAGATCAGCCCCAGCATTTT.

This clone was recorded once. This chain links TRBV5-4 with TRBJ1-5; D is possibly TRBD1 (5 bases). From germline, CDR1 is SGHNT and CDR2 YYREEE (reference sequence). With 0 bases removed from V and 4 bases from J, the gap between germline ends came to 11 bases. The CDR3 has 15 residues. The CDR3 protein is CASSLGGSINQPQHF. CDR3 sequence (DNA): TGTGCCAGCAGCTTGGGGGGGTCGATTAATCAGCCCCAGCATTTT.

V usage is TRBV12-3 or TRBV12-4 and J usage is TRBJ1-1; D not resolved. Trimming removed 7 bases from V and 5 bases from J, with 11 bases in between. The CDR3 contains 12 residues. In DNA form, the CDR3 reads TGTGCCAGCAAAAATTCAGGTACTGAAGCTTTCTTT. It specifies CASKNSGTEAFF.

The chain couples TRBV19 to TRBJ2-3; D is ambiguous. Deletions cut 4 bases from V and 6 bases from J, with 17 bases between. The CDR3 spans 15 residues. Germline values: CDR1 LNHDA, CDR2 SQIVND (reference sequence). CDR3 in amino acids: CASSRSLNLGDTQYF. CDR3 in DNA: TGTGCCAGTAGTAGATCGTTGAACCTCGGGGATACGCAGTATTTT.

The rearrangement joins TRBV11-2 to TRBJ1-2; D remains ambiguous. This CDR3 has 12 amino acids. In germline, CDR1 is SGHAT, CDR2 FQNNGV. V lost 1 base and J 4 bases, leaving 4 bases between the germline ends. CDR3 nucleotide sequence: TGTGCCAGCAGCTTAGGGGGCTATGGCTACACCTTC. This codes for CASSLGGYGYTF.